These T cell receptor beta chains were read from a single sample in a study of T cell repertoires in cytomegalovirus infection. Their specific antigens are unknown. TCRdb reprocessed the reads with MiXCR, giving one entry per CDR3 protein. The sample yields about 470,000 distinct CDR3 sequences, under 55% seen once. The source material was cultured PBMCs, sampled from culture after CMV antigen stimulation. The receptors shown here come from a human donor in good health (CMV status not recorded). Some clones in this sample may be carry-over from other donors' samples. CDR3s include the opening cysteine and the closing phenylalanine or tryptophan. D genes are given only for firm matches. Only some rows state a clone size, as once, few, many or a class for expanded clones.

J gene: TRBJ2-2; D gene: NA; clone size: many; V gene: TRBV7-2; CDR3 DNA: TGTGCCAGCAGCTCACGAGGGGGTAGTGGGCACACCGGGGAGCTGTTTTTT; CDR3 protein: CASSSRGGSGHTGELFF
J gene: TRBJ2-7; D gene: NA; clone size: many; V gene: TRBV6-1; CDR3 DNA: TGTGCCAGCAGCCTTAGACGGACAACCCCCTACGAGCAGTACTTC; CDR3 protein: CASSLRRTTPYEQYF
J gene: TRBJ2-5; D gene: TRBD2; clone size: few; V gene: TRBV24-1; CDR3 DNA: TGTGCCACCAGTGATCCCTCGGAGGGACTAGCGGGAGAGACCCAGTACTTC; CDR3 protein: CATSDPSEGLAGETQYF
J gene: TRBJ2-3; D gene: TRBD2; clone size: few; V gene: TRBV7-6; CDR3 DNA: TGTGCCAGCAGCTACCAACGGACAGCGGGGGGCACAGATACGCAGTATTTT; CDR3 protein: CASSYQRTAGGTDTQYF
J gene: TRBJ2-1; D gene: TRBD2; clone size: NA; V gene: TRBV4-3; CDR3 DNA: TGCGCCAGCAGCCAAGGGACTAGCGGGAGCGCCTCCTACAATGAGCAGTTCTTC; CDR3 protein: CASSQGTSGSASYNEQFF
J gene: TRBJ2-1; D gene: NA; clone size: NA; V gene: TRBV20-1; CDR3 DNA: TGCAGTGCTAGTAGGGTAGTTCAGTTCTTC; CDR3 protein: CSASRVVQFF
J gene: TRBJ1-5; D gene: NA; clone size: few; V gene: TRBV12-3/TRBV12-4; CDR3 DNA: TGTGCCAGCAGCACCCAACAGGGTCAGCCCCAGCATTTT; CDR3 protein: CASSTQQGQPQHF
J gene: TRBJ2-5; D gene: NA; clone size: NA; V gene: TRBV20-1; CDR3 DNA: TGCAGTGCTATCGGCGCGGGCGAACAAGAGACCCAGTACTTC; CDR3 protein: CSAIGAGEQETQYF
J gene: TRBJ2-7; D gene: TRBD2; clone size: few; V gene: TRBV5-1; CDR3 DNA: TGCGCCAGCAGACGGACTAGCGGGAGTAAATCCTACGAGCAGTACTTC; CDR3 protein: CASRRTSGSKSYEQYF
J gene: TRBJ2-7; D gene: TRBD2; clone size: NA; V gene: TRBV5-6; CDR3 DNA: TGTGCCAGCAGCCGCACGGGACTAGCGTCCTACGAGCAGTACTTC; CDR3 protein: CASSRTGLASYEQYF
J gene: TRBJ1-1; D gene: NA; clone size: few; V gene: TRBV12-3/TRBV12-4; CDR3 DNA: TGTGCCAGCAGCCAATACTCCAGGGGACTTAGGAACACTGAAGCTTTCTTT; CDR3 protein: CASSQYSRGLRNTEAFF
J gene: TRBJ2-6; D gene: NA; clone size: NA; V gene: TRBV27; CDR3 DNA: TGTGCCAGCAGTTTATTGAGGGCCAACGTCCTGACTTTC; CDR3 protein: CASSLLRANVLTF
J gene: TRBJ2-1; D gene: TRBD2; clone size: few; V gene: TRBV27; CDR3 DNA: TGTGCCAGCAGTATGCTCCCGGGACTAGCGGGGGATCGGGTGGGGAATGAGCAGTTCTTC; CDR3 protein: CASSMLPGLAGDRVGNEQFF
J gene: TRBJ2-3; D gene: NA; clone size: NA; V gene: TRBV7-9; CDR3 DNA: TGTGCCAGCAGCTTAGCCAACGGAGGGGCAGGGGCAGATACGCAGTATTTT; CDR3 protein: CASSLANGGAGADTQYF
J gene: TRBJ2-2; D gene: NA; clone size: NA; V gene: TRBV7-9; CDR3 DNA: TGTGCCAGCAGCTTAGTGTTAGCCGGGGAGCTGTTTTTT; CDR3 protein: CASSLVLAGELFF
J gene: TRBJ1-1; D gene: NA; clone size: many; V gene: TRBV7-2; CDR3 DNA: TGTGCCAGCACCCCGCGGGGAGGACCTTCCGGAGGAGCTTTCTTT; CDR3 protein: CASTPRGGPSGGAFF
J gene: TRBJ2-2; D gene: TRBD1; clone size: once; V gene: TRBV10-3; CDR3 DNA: TGTGCCATCGGCGGACAGGCCCCCGGGGAGCTGTTTTTT; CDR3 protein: CAIGGQAPGELFF
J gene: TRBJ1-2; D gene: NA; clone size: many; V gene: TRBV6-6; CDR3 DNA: TGTGCCAGCAGTTACAGAGACCCGGGACGGCCCCCGCCCCTATATGGCTACACCTTC; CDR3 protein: CASSYRDPGRPPPLYGYTF
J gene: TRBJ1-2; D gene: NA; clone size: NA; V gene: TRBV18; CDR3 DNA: TGTGCCAGCCCCCCCCTCGGAGAAGCTAACTATGGCTACACCTTC; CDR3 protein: CASPPLGEANYGYTF
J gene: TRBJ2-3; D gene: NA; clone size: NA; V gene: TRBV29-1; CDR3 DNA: TGCAGCGTTGAAGTGAAGAGCTTAATCACAGATACGCAGTATTTT; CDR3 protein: CSVEVKSLITDTQYF
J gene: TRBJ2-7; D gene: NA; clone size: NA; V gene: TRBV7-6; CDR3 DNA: TGTGCCAGCAGCTCCCAACTCAAGGACGGTTCCTACGAGCAGTACTTC; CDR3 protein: CASSSQLKDGSYEQYF
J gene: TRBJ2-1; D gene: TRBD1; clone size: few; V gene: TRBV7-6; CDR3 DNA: TGTGCCAGCACGGGGACAGGACTATACAATGAGCAGTTCTTC; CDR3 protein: CASTGTGLYNEQFF
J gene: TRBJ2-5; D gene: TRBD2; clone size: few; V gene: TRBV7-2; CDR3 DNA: TGTGCCAGCAGCTCGGGACTAGCGGGAGTAGGGCGAGAGACCCAGTACTTC; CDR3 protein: CASSSGLAGVGRETQYF
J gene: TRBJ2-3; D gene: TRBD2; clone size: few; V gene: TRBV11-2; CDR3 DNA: TGTGCCAGCAGCTTAGATCCCCTAGCGGGAGATACGCAGTATTTT; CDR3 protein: CASSLDPLAGDTQYF
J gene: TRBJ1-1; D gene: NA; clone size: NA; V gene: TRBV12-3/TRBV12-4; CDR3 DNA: TGTGCCAACGGGGGGCGAAGGACTGAAGCTTTCTTT; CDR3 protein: CANGGRRTEAFF
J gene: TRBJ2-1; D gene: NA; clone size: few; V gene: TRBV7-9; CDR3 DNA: TGTGCCAGCAGCTTGAACCGGGAGTCGGACAATGAGCAGTTCTTC; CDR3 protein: CASSLNRESDNEQFF